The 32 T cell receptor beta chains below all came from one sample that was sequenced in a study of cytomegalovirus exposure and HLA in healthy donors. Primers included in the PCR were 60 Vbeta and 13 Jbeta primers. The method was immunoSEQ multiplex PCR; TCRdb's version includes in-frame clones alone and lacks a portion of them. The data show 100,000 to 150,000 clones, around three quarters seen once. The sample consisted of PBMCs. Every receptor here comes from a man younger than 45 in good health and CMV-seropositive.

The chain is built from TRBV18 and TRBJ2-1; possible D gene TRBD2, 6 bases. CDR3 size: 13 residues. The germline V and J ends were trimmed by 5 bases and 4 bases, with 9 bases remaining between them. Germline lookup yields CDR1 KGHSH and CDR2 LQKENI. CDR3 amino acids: CASSYGGYNEQFF. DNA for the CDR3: TGTGCCAGCTCATATGGGGGGTACAATGAGCAGTTCTTC.

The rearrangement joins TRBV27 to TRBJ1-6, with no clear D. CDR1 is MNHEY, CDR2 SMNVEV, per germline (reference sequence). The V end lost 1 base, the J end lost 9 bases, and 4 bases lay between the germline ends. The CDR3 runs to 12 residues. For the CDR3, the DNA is TGTGCCAGCAGTTTATTCCGTTCACCCCTCCACTTT. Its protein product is CASSLFRSPLHF.

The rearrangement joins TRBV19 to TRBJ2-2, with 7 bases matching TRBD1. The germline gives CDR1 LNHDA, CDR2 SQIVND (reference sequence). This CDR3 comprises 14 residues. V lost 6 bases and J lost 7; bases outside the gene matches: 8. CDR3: CASSRAGGSGELFF. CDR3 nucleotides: TGTGCCAGTAGCAGGGCAGGGGGTAGCGGGGAGCTGTTTTTT.

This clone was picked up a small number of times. Here the CDR3 DNA reads TGTGCCAGCAGTGAAATATATGAGCAGTTCTTC. Protein: CASSEIYEQFF. The chain has TRBV2 and TRBJ2-1; D is unresolved. This CDR3 has 11 residues. Trimming cost V 2 bases and J 8 bases, with 4 bases left between them. Germline CDR1 SNHLY, CDR2 FYNNEI.

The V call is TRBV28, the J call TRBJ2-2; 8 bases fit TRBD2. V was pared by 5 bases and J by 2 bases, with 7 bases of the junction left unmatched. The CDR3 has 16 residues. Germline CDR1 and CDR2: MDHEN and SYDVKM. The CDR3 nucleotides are TGTGCCAGCAGTGTTTTGCGGGGGGTTAACACCGGGGAGCTGTTTTTT. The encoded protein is CASSVLRGVNTGELFF.

The CDR3 loop is CASSEQDRETQYF. CDR3 bases: TGTGCCAGCAGTGAACAGGACAGAGAGACCCAGTACTTC. The V and J genes are TRBV6-1 and TRBJ2-5; D may be TRBD1 (6 bases). CDR1 is MNHNS, CDR2 SASEGT, per germline. The CDR3 length is 13 residues. The ends were cut back, 2 bases at V and 4 bases at J, with 8 bases in the middle.

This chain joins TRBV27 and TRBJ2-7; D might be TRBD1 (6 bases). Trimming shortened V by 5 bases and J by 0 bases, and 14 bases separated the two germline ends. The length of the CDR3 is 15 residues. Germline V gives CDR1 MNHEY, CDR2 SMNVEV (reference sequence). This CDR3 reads CASSLRDTSSYEQYF. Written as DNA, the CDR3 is TGTGCCAGCAGTCTCCGGGACACGAGCTCCTACGAGCAGTACTTC.

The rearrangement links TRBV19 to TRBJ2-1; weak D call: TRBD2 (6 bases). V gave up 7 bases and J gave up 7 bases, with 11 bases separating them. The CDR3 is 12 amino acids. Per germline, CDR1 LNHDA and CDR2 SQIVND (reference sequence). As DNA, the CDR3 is TGTGCCAGTACAGGAGGGATGAATGAGCAGTTCTTC. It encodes CASTGGMNEQFF.

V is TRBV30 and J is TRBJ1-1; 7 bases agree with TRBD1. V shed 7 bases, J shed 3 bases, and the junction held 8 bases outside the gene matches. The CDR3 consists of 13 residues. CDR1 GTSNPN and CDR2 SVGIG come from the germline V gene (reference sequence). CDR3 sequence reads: CASNRGGDTEAFF. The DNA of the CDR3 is TGTGCCTCTAACAGGGGCGGGGACACTGAAGCTTTCTTT.

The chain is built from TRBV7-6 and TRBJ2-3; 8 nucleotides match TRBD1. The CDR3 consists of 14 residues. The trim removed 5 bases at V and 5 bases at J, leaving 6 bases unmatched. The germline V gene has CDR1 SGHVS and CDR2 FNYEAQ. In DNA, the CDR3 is TGTGCCAGCAGCGTCGACAGGGGAAGAGATACGCAGTATTTT. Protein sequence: CASSVDRGRDTQYF.

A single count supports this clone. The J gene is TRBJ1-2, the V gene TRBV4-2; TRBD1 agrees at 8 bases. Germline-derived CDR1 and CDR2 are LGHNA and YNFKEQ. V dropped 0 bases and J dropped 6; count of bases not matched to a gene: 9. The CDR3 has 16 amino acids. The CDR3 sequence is CASSQETYRGGDGYTF. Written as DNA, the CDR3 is TGTGCCAGCAGCCAAGAGACCTACAGGGGGGGGGATGGCTACACCTTC.

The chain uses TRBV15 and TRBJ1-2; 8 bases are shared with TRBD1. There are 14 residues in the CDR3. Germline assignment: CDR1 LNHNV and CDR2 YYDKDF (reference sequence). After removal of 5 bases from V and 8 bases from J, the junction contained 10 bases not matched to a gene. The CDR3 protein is CATSYQTGERGYTF. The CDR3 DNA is TGTGCCACCAGCTACCAGACAGGGGAAAGGGGCTACACCTTC.

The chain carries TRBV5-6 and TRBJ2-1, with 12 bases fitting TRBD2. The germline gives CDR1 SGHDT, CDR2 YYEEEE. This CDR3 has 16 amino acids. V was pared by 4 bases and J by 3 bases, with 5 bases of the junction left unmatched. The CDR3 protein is CASSLQLAGGYNEQFF. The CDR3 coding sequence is TGTGCCAGCAGCCTGCAACTAGCGGGGGGCTACAATGAGCAGTTCTTC.

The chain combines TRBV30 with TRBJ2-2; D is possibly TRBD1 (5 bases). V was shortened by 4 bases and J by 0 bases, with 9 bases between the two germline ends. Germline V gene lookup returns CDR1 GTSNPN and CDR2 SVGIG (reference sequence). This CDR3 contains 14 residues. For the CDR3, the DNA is TGTGCCTGGAAGACAGATGCGAACACCGGGGAGCTGTTTTTT. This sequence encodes CAWKTDANTGELFF. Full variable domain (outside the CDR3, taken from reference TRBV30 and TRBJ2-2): SQTIHQWPATLVQPVGSPLSLECTVEGTSNPNLYWYRQAAGRGLQLLFYSVGIGQISSEVPQNLSASRPQDRQFILSSKKLLLSDSGFYLCAWKTDANTGELFFGEGSRLTVL.

CDR3: CASSESARDIEETQYF. The CDR3 coding sequence is TGTGCCAGCAGTGAATCCGCCCGGGACATCGAAGAGACCCAGTACTTC. The chain uses TRBV6-1 and TRBJ2-5, with TRBD1 as a possible D gene (6 bases). This CDR3 comprises 16 residues. Between the trimmed V and J ends, which lost 2 bases and 3 bases, there was a span of 16 bases. Germline CDR1 and CDR2: MNHNS and SASEGT.

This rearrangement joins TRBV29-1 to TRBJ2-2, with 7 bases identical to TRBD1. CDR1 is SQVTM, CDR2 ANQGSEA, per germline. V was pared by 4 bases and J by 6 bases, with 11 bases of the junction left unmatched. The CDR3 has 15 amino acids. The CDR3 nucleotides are TGCAGCGTTGTGCTCGACAGGGTCGAAGCCGGGGAGCTGTTTTTT. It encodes CSVVLDRVEAGELFF.

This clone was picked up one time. The chain's CDR3 is CAWSVGGTIYGYTF. The CDR3 DNA reads as TGTGCCTGGAGTGTGGGGGGGACGATCTATGGCTACACCTTC. The chain carries TRBV30 and TRBJ1-2, with a tentative D call TRBD1 (5 bases). This CDR3 has 14 amino acids. Trimming pared 0 bases from V and 4 bases from J, leaving 12 bases between. Germline V gene sequence: CDR1 GTSNPN, CDR2 SVGIG (reference sequence).

CDR3 coding DNA: TGTGCCAGCAGTAACGAGAGACAGGCCTACGAGCAGTACTTC. Residues: CASSNERQAYEQYF. This chain links TRBV6-5 with TRBJ2-7; D is perhaps TRBD1 (6 bases). The CDR3 has 14 residues. Looked up from germline, CDR1 is MNHEY and CDR2 is SVGAGI. The germline V and J ends were trimmed by 5 bases and 2 bases, with 13 bases remaining between them.

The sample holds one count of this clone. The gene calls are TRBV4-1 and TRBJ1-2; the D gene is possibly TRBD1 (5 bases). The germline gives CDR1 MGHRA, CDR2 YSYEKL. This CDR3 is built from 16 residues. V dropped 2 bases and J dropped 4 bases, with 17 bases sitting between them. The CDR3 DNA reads TGCGCCAGCAGCCAATTTGCCAGGGATTTCCTCTATGGCTACACCTTC. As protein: CASSQFARDFLYGYTF.

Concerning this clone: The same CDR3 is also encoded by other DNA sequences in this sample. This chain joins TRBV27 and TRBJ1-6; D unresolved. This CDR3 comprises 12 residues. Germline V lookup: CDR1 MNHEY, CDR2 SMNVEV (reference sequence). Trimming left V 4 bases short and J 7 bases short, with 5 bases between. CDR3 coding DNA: TGTGCCAGCAGTTACATAAATTCACCCCTCCACTTT. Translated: CASSYINSPLHF.

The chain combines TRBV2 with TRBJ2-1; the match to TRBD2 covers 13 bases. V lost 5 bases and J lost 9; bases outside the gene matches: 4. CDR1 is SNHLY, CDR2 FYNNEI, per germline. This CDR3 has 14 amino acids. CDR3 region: CASSTLAGGLEQFF. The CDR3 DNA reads TGTGCCAGCAGTACACTAGCGGGGGGGCTTGAGCAGTTCTTC.

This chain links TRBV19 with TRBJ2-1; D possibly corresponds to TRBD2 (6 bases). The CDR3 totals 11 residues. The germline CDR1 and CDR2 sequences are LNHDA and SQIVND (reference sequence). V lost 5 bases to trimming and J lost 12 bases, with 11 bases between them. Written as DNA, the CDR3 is TGTGCCAGTAGTCTGGGGGGAGGGCAGTTCTTC. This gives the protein CASSLGGGQFF.

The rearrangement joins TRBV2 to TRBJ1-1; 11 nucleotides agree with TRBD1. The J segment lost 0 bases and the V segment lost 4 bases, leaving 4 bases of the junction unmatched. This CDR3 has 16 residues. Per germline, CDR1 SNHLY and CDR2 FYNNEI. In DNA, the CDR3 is TGTGCCAGCAGTGGGACAGGGGGCAATATGAACACTGAAGCTTTCTTT. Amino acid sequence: CASSGTGGNMNTEAFF.

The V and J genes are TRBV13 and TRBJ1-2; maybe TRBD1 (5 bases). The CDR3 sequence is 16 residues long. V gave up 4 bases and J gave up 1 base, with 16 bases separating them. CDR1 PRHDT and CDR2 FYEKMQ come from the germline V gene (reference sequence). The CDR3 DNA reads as TGTGCCAGCAGCTCCGCGGGGCCCAGTGGTAACTATGGCTACACCTTC. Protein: CASSSAGPSGNYGYTF. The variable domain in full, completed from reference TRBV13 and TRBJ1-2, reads AAGVIQSPRHLIKEKRETATLKCYPIPRHDTVYWYQQGPGQDPQFLISFYEKMQSDKGSIPDRFSAQQFSDYHSELNMSSLELGDSALYFCASSSAGPSGNYGYTFGSGTRLTVV.

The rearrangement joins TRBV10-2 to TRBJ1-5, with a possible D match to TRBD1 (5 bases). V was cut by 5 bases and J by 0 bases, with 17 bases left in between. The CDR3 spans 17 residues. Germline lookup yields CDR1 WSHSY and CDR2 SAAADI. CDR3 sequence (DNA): TGCGCCAGCAGTCCCGCCGGCAGGGCTAGTAGCAATCAGCCCCAGCATTTT. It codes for CASSPAGRASSNQPQHF.

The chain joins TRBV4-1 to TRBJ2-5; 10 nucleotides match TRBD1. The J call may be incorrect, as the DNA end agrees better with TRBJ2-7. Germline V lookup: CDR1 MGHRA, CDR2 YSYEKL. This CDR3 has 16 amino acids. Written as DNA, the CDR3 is TGCGCCAGCAGCCTTCAGCCGGGACAGGGGATTCTCGAGCAGTACTTC. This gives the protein CASSLQPGQGILEQYF.

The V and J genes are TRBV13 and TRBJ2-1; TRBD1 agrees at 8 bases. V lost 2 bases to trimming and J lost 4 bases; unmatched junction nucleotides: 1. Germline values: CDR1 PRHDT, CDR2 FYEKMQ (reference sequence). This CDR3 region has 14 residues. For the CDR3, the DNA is TGTGCCAGCAGCTTACGGACAGGGTACAATGAGCAGTTCTTC. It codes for CASSLRTGYNEQFF. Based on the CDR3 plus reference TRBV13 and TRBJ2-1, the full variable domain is AAGVIQSPRHLIKEKRETATLKCYPIPRHDTVYWYQQGPGQDPQFLISFYEKMQSDKGSIPDRFSAQQFSDYHSELNMSSLELGDSALYFCASSLRTGYNEQFFGPGTRLTVL.

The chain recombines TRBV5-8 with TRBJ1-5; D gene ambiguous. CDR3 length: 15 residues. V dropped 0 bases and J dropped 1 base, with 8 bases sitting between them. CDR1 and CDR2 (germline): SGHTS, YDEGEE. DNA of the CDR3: TGTGCCAGCAGCTTGGGAGTGAAAAGCAATCAGCCCCAGCATTTT. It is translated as CASSLGVKSNQPQHF.

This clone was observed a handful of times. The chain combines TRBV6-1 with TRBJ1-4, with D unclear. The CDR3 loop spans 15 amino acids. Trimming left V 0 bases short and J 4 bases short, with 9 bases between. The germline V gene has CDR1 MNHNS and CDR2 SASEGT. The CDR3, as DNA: TGTGCCAGCAGTGAAGCGCGTCTGATTAATGAAAAACTGTTTTTT. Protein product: CASSEARLINEKLFF.

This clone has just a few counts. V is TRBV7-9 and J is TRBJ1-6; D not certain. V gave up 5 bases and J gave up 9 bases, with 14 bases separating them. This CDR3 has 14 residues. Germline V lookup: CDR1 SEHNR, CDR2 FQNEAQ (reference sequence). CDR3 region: CASSLDSRISPLHF. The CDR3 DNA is TGTGCCAGCAGCCTGGACTCGCGGATTTCACCCCTCCACTTT.

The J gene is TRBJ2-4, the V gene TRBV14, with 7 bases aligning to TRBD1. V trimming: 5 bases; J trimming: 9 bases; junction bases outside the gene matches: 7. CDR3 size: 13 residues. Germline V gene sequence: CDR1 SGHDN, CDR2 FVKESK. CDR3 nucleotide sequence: TGTGCCAGCAGCACTAGACAGGGTACCATTCAGTACTTC. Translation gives CASSTRQGTIQYF.

The CDR3 bases are TGTGCCAGCAGCCAAGGGAGCACTGAAGCTTTCTTT. It translates to CASSQGSTEAFF. The V and J genes are TRBV4-2 and TRBJ1-1; D call uncertain. Trimming left V 1 base short and J 4 bases short, with 4 bases between. The CDR3 is 12 amino acids. The germline V gene encodes CDR1 LGHNA and CDR2 YNFKEQ.